These 8 T cell receptor beta chains share one sample of origin, sequenced in a study of pediatric ulcerative colitis. Here immunoSEQ multiplex PCR was the method, and the copy in TCRdb shows in-frame clones only, minus some. The sample carries about 64,000 clones, 86% recorded once. The specimen was blood. These receptors came from a boy aged 10-17 years with severe ulcerative colitis.

The CDR3 is CASSGTGGIYNEQFF. The CDR3 nucleotides read TGTGCCAGCAGTGGGACAGGGGGCATCTACAATGAGCAGTTCTTC. The chain recombines TRBV6-6 with TRBJ2-1; 12 bases are a match to TRBD1. The V and J ends lost 5 bases and 3 bases, in that order; junction bases with no gene match: 2. The CDR3 has 15 residues. Germline CDR1 reads MNHNY; CDR2 reads SVGAGI (reference sequence).

This clone showed up just a few times. The CDR3 sequence is CASSDRTVRGNQPQHF. The CDR3 nucleotides are TGTGCCAGCAGTGACCGGACTGTAAGGGGCAATCAGCCCCAGCATTTT. This chain uses TRBV6-1 with TRBJ1-5; D is unresolved. Germline assignment: CDR1 MNHNS and CDR2 SASEGT. This CDR3 has 16 residues. Trimming shortened V by 3 bases and J by 2 bases, and 14 bases separated the two germline ends.

CDR3 bases: TGTGCCAGCAGTGTAGACGGTAGCGGGAAGCTCTACGAGCAGTACTTC. Translating gives CASSVDGSGKLYEQYF. The J gene is TRBJ2-7, the V gene TRBV28, with 8 positions matching TRBD2. Germline V gene sequence: CDR1 MDHEN, CDR2 SYDVKM. J gave up 3 bases and V 5 bases, and 12 bases lay outside the gene matches. The CDR3 is 16 amino acids.

The chain has TRBV7-2 and TRBJ2-7, with unresolved D. Germline CDR1 SGHTA, CDR2 FQGNSA. This CDR3 has 13 amino acids. V dropped 4 bases and J dropped 4 bases, with 11 bases sitting between them. The CDR3 nucleotides read TGTGCCAGCAGCTCTCGCCACCTTTACGAGCAGTACTTC. It is translated as CASSSRHLYEQYF. Based on the CDR3 plus reference TRBV7-2 and TRBJ2-7, the full variable domain is GAGVSQSPSNKVTEKGKDVELRCDPISGHTALYWYRQSLGQGLEFLIYFQGNSAPDKSGLPSDRFSAERTGGSVSTLTIQRTQQEDSAVYLCASSSRHLYEQYFGPGTRLTVT.

CDR3 sequence: CASSWVASGVAAKNIQYF. In DNA form, the CDR3 reads TGTGCCAGCAGCTGGGTTGCGTCGGGAGTTGCGGCCAAAAACATTCAGTACTTC. The chain uses TRBV11-3 and TRBJ2-4, with D maybe TRBD2 (6 bases). The germline gives CDR1 SGHNT, CDR2 YENEEA. Trimming cost V 4 bases and J 1 base, with 20 bases left between them. The CDR3 loop spans 18 amino acids.

The chain couples TRBV27 to TRBJ2-7; TRBD1 agrees at 10 bases. The CDR3 consists of 14 residues. Trimming cost V 5 bases and J 4 bases; bases outside gene matches: 5. Per the germline V gene, CDR1 is MNHEY and CDR2 is SMNVEV (reference sequence). The CDR3 DNA is TGTGCCAGCAGTCCCGGGACAGGGGAGTACGAGCAGTACTTC. This gives the protein CASSPGTGEYEQYF.

The rearrangement joins TRBV5-1 to TRBJ1-3, with 12 bases lining up with TRBD1. CDR3 length equals 18 residues. Germline V lookup: CDR1 SGHRS, CDR2 YFSETQ. Trimming cost V 4 bases and J 0 bases; bases outside gene matches: 8. Written as DNA, the CDR3 is TGCGCCAGCAGCCCGGGACAGGGGGCGCCCAGCTCTGGAAACACCATATATTTT. This encodes CASSPGQGAPSSGNTIYF.

This CDR3 reads CASRGLAGVANTGELFF. The CDR3, as DNA: TGTGCCAGCAGGGGACTAGCGGGAGTGGCGAACACCGGGGAGCTGTTTTTT. This rearrangement joins TRBV27 to TRBJ2-2, with TRBD2 identical over 14 bases. J was trimmed by 0 bases and V by 6 bases; bases with no gene match: 3. The V gene's germline CDR1 is MNHEY and CDR2 SMNVEV (reference sequence). The CDR3 has 17 residues.